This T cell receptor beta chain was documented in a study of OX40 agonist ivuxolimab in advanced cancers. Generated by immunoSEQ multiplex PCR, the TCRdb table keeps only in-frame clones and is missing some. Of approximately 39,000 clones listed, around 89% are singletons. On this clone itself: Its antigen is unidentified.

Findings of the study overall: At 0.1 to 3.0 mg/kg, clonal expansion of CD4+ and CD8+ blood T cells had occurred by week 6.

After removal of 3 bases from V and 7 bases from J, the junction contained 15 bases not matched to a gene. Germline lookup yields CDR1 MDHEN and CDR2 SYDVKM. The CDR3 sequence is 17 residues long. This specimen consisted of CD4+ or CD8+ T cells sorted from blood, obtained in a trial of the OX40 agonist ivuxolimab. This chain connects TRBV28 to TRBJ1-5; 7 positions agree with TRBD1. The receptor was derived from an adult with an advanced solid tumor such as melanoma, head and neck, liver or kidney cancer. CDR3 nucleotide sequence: TGTGCCAGCAGTTTCCCTCAGGGCAGGGGGTTCTACCAGCCCCAGCATTTT. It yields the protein CASSFPQGRGFYQPQHF.